The clone carrying this T cell receptor beta chain is labeled as medium-sized. The antigen is unknown. The germline CDR1 and CDR2 sequences are MDHEN and SYDVKM. Trimming left V 6 bases short and J 0 bases short, with 14 bases between. The CDR3 covers 15 residues. This sample stems from a study of spatial heterogeneity in lung cancer. From the 5' RACE reads, TCRdb called clonotypes with MiXCR, one entry per CDR3 protein. Here the sample spans 20,000 to 30,000 distinct CDR3 sequences, about 5.1% being singletons. Time point described: sample taken at primary tumor resection. The sequenced material consisted of unsorted whole RNA from tumor, nontumor lung or frozen PBMC. Notes on the study in general: Resection blood, more than follow-up blood, showed ubiquitous expanded tumor TCRs.

This TCR was sampled from a male donor with early-stage non-small cell lung cancer. The chain is built from TRBV28 and TRBJ1-2, with D perhaps matching TRBD1 (5 bases). The specimen comprised PBMCs, sampled at surgery. As DNA, the CDR3 is TGTGCCAGCAGCCAACCGGGACGGACTAACTATGGCTACACCTTC. Translated, it gives CASSQPGRTNYGYTF.